A single T cell receptor (beta chain) is shown here with its context. Trimming pared 1 base from V and 1 base from J, leaving 8 bases between. CDR1 and CDR2 from the germline V gene are SGHRS and YFSETQ. The CDR3 loop spans 14 amino acids. Clones were read by immunoSEQ multiplex PCR, and TCRdb kept only the in-frame ones, dropping some. The table shows 90,000 to 100,000 clones, with roughly nine tenths occurring only once. These data originate in a study of OX40 agonist ivuxolimab in advanced cancers. Overall study context: Patients were 82.7% male with ages roughly 20 to 85, mean about 65. Partial response was recorded in three patients: one hepatocellular carcinoma and two cutaneous melanoma cases. Antecedent anti-PD-1, anti-PD-L1 or anti-CTLA-4 therapy was permissible, with roughly 40% having received some.

This chain joins TRBV5-1 and TRBJ1-1; a possible D gene is TRBD1 (6 bases). The material was CD4+ or CD8+ T cells sorted from blood, obtained in a trial of the OX40 agonist ivuxolimab. This TCR derives from an adult with an advanced solid tumor such as melanoma, head and neck, liver or kidney cancer. CDR3 bases: TGCGCCAGCAGCTTGCAACAGGGGAACACTGAAGCTTTCTTT. This codes for CASSLQQGNTEAFF.